Following are 6 T cell receptor beta chains from one sample sequenced in a study of post-analysis software for immune sequencing data. TCR beta cDNA libraries included unique molecular identifiers. MiXCR, applied by TCRdb to the PCR reads, yields one record per CDR3 protein. The sample holds roughly 540,000 distinct CDR3 sequences, around a third seen once. Regarding the study as a whole: Patients showed TRBV5-6, TRBV5-1 and TRBV20-1 among five TRBV segments more frequent than in controls.

Which antigens these TCRs recognize remains unknown. The sequenced material came from blood. These receptors were collected from a girl aged 2 to 17 with multiple sclerosis.

The V gene is TRBV12-3 or TRBV12-4, the J gene TRBJ1-6; 9 nucleotides line up with TRBD1. V shed 6 bases, J shed 3 bases, and the junction held 3 bases outside the gene matches. The CDR3 sequence is 15 residues long. The CDR3 DNA sequence: TGTGCCAGCAGCCCGGGACAGGGCTATAATTCACCCCTCCACTTT. As protein: CASSPGQGYNSPLHF.

The chain links TRBV6-1 to TRBJ1-2, with no clear D. The V and J ends lost 1 base and 4 bases respectively, with 7 bases between them. The CDR3 covers 13 residues. CDR1 is MNHNS and CDR2 is SASEGT in the germline V gene. DNA for the CDR3: TGTGCCAGCAGTGAAGTGGCTATCTATGGCTACACCTTC. This sequence encodes CASSEVAIYGYTF.

This clonotype has just a few counts. The chain carries TRBV5-1 and TRBJ2-7; D remains ambiguous. Germline lookup yields CDR1 SGHRS and CDR2 YFSETQ. V lost 0 bases and J lost 10, with 14 bases in between. This CDR3 has 13 amino acids. This chain's CDR3 is CASSLVVSSTQYF. Written as DNA, the CDR3 is TGCGCCAGCAGCTTGGTGGTTTCCAGTACCCAGTACTTC. Drawing the rest from reference TRBV5-1 and TRBJ2-7, the complete variable domain is KAGVTQTPRYLIKTRGQQVTLSCSPISGHRSVSWYQQTPGQGLQFLFEYFSETQRNKGNFPGRFSGRQFSNSRSEMNVSTLELGDSALYLCASSLVVSSTQYFGPGTRLTVT.

The sample holds a few counts of this clonotype. The chain combines TRBV6-2 or TRBV6-3 with TRBJ2-7; 13 bases agree with TRBD2. The CDR3 has 22 amino acids. Germline V CDR1 and CDR2: MNHEY, SVGEGT. Trimming took 2 bases from V and 2 from J; bases not matched to a gene: 21. This chain's CDR3 is CASSYHLQTGGLAGLGPYEQYF. The CDR3 nucleotides are TGTGCCAGCAGTTACCACCTTCAAACGGGGGGACTAGCGGGGCTGGGTCCCTACGAGCAGTACTTC.

In DNA form, the CDR3 reads TGCGCCAGCAGCTTGGGCTTGGACGTAGACTATGGCTACACCTTC. Protein sequence: CASSLGLDVDYGYTF. The V and J genes are TRBV5-1 and TRBJ1-2; no clear D. Germline values: CDR1 SGHRS, CDR2 YFSETQ. There are 15 residues in the CDR3. V was cut by 0 bases and J by 3 bases, with 12 bases left in between.

The rearrangement uses TRBV28 and TRBJ1-2; 7 bases agree with TRBD1. The CDR3 totals 13 residues. CDR1 and CDR2 from the germline V gene are MDHEN and SYDVKM. With 6 bases clipped from V and 4 bases from J, the junction kept 5 bases outside the gene matches. CDR3 amino acids: CASSETGIYGYTF. As DNA, the CDR3 is TGTGCCAGCAGCGAGACAGGGATCTATGGCTACACCTTC.